These T cell receptor beta chains were read from a single sample in a study of early T cells in non-severe SARS-CoV-2 infection. TCRdb re-analysed the 5' RACE reads in MiXCR, keeping a single row per CDR3 protein. The sample yields 90,000 to 120,000 distinct CDR3 sequences, 9% to 14% seen once. The specimen sequenced was whole blood. Receptor source: an adult who was a healthcare worker with PCR-confirmed SARS-CoV-2 infection or an uninfected control (not recorded which). Both conserved end residues are part of each CDR3. Each record gives: J gene, clone size, D gene, V gene, CDR3 length, CDR3 protein, CDR3 DNA. D genes are given only for firm matches. Rows give clone size only sometimes, using once, few, many, or a class for an expanded clone.

>TRBJ1-3|many|NA|TRBV12-3/TRBV12-4|16
CASSLASPSSGNTIYF
TGTGCCAGCAGTTTAGCCTCCCCAAGCTCTGGAAACACCATATATTTT
>TRBJ1-5|many|NA|TRBV20-1|13
CSAQGYSNQPQHF
TGCAGTGCTCAGGGGTATAGCAATCAGCCCCAGCATTTT
>TRBJ1-2|NA|NA|TRBV4-1|13
CASSHSFNYGYTF
TGCGCCAGCAGCCACAGCTTTAACTATGGCTACACCTTC
>TRBJ1-3|few|NA|TRBV5-1|13
CASSPSARDTIYF
TGCGCCAGCAGCCCGTCTGCTAGGGACACCATATATTTT
>TRBJ2-5|few|NA|TRBV10-3|14
CAITDDRSQETQYF
TGTGCCATCACCGACGACAGAAGCCAAGAGACCCAGTACTTC
>TRBJ2-1|NA|TRBD1|TRBV7-8|15
CASSFSSGQYNEQFF
TGTGCCAGCAGCTTTTCGTCGGGACAGTACAATGAGCAGTTCTTC
>TRBJ1-1|many|NA|TRBV2|11
CASLLNTEAFF
TGTGCCAGCCTACTGAACACTGAAGCTTTCTTT
>TRBJ2-7|many|NA|TRBV20-1|15
CSARGQGSISYEQYF
TGCAGTGCTAGAGGCCAGGGGTCTATCTCCTACGAGCAGTACTTC
>TRBJ2-5|many|TRBD2|TRBV7-2|17
CASSLAVAGTYQETQYF
TGTGCCAGCAGCTTAGCAGTAGCGGGGACTTACCAAGAGACCCAGTACTTC
>TRBJ1-1|few|TRBD1|TRBV12-5|17
CASGPGGTGVRNTEAFF
TGTGCTAGTGGACCGGGGGGGACAGGGGTAAGGAACACTGAAGCTTTCTTT
>TRBJ2-7|NA|NA|TRBV19|14
CASSINRLSYEQYF
TGTGCCAGTAGTATAAACAGGCTCTCCTACGAGCAGTACTTC
>TRBJ2-7|few|NA|TRBV3-1|13
CASSQGHLYEQYF
TGTGCCAGCAGCCAGGGACACCTCTACGAGCAGTACTTC
>TRBJ2-7|few|TRBD2|TRBV15|16
CATSRGALAGVYEQYF
TGTGCCACCAGCAGAGGGGCCTTAGCGGGAGTGTACGAGCAGTACTTC
>TRBJ1-1|few|TRBD1|TRBV30|16
CAWSVGKPGGITEAFF
TGTGCCTGGAGTGTGGGTAAACCAGGGGGCATCACTGAAGCTTTCTTT
>TRBJ2-2|few|TRBD1|TRBV7-8|15
CASRFTQGAAGELFF
TGTGCCAGCAGGTTTACACAGGGGGCCGCCGGGGAGCTGTTTTTT
>TRBJ2-7|NA|TRBD2|TRBV20-1|15
CSARVLAGVPYEQYF
TGCAGTGCTAGAGTGCTAGCGGGCGTACCTTACGAGCAGTACTTC
>TRBJ1-1|NA|NA|TRBV3-1|12
CANSQGADKAFF
TGTGCCAACAGCCAAGGGGCAGACAAAGCTTTCTTT
>TRBJ2-7|NA|NA|TRBV7-9|11
CASSPGSEQYF
TGTGCCAGCAGCCCTGGGTCCGAGCAGTACTTC
>TRBJ1-4|many|TRBD1|TRBV6-6|15
CASRRSGTENEKLFF
TGTGCCAGCAGACGTTCCGGGACAGAGAATGAAAAACTGTTTTTT
>TRBJ2-3|NA|TRBD2|TRBV7-8|17
CASSLVLAGEPTDTQYF
TGTGCCAGCAGCTTAGTCCTAGCGGGGGAGCCCACGGATACGCAGTATTTT
>TRBJ1-1|many|NA|TRBV14|15
CASSQQGGENTEVFF
TGTGCCAGCAGCCAACAAGGGGGTGAGAACACTGAAGTTTTCTTT
>TRBJ1-3|NA|TRBD1|TRBV5-5|15
CASSFGTGAGNTIYF
TGTGCCAGCAGCTTTGGGACAGGGGCTGGAAACACCATATATTTT
>TRBJ2-1|NA|NA|TRBV3-1|14
CASSQDEWRGEQFF
TGTGCCAGCAGCCAAGATGAATGGAGGGGCGAGCAGTTCTTC
>TRBJ2-1|many|TRBD2|TRBV7-9|19
CASSLLGTSGRASYNEQFF
TGTGCCAGCAGCTTATTGGGGACTAGCGGGAGGGCATCCTACAATGAGCAGTTCTTC
>TRBJ1-2|medium-sized|NA|TRBV28|13
CASSPPTNYGYTF
TGTGCCAGCAGTCCACCGACAAACTATGGCTACACCTTC
>TRBJ1-5|few|TRBD1|TRBV15|16
CATSSGDRGSGQPQHF
TGTGCCACCAGCAGTGGGGACAGGGGAAGCGGGCAGCCCCAGCATTTT
>TRBJ1-5|many|TRBD1|TRBV20-1|14
CSASGTGPNQPQHF
TGCAGTGCTAGCGGGACAGGGCCGAATCAGCCCCAGCATTTT
>TRBJ2-7|few|TRBD2|TRBV7-9|16
CASSRGVQIPSYEQYF
TGTGCCAGCAGCCGGGGGGTACAGATCCCTTCCTACGAGCAGTACTTC
>TRBJ1-5|NA|NA|TRBV28|12
CASQESNQPQHF
TGTGCCAGCCAGGAAAGCAATCAGCCCCAGCATTTT
>TRBJ2-7|few|TRBD2|TRBV19|12
CATTSGKYEQYF
TGTGCCACAACTAGCGGGAAGTACGAGCAGTACTTC
>TRBJ2-7|few|TRBD1|TRBV18|13
CASQRDRGNEQYF
TGTGCCAGCCAGAGGGACAGGGGCAACGAGCAGTACTTC
>TRBJ2-2|NA|NA|TRBV11-2|15
CASRPPGLNTGELFF
TGTGCCAGCAGGCCCCCGGGACTCAACACCGGGGAGCTGTTTTTT